This TCR beta chain emerged from a study of T cells in Graves' hyperthyroidism and ophthalmopathy (dated by TCRdb to about 2019). Looking at the study overall: Peripheral blood samples were taken at the time of initial diagnosis, prior to any treatment. TCR V-J signatures able to tell the groups apart were searched for in a discovery cohort of approximately 95 patients, of whom approximately 40 had Graves' ophthalmopathy and roughly 57 had stable Graves' hyperthyroidism. Whether ophthalmopathy could be predicted prospectively was tested in an independent validation cohort made up of approximately 19 hyperthyroidism patients plus 17 patients who later progressed to ophthalmopathy. The approximately 98 discovery patients were randomly divided into training and test sets at a 7:3 ratio. The study also compared thyroid tissue and blood T-cell repertoires from a handful of Graves' hyperthyroidism patients. Following sampling, methimazole starting at 30 mg daily was given to hyperthyroidism patients, and high-dose intravenous methylprednisolone was given to ophthalmopathy patients. According to the paper, TCR Vbeta CDR3 sequencing was carried out on more than 120 peripheral blood samples, which came from approximately 41 ophthalmopathy, around 74 hyperthyroidism and roughly 17 progressor patients.

The hyperthyroidism patients were between 18 and 65 years old and newly diagnosed, with a disease duration of less than 2 months. The study excluded patients with uncontrolled infections, other autoimmune diseases, pregnancy or lactation. Diagnoses were based on clinical symptoms, serum thyroxine and TRAb, thyroid ultrasound and orbital computed tomography. Blood from progressor patients was drawn when they were first diagnosed with hyperthyroidism, before any ophthalmopathy symptoms appeared. PBMCs were isolated from 10 ml of fresh peripheral blood by Ficoll-Paque density gradient centrifugation. Progressor patients were defined as those initially diagnosed with Graves' hyperthyroidism in whom ophthalmopathy developed during follow-up. Total RNA was extracted using Trizol reagent, and RNA quality was assessed on an Agilent 2100 Bioanalyzer. This clonotype was seen at least ten times. Which antigen it targets is not known. No base quality information exists; no much larger clone differs at one position.

What the work shows at the level of the full study, not this receptor alone: Sample size was not statistically predetermined, and investigators were not blinded to group allocation. In validation, progression to ophthalmopathy was predicted by the model with almost 71% sensitivity and under 85% specificity, a median of approximately 7.1 months before onset. A model built on a 13 V-J signature distinguished ophthalmopathy from stable hyperthyroidism, reaching 85% to 90% sensitivity and around 81% specificity in cross-validation and 80%/75% in testing. Most expanded thyroid clonotypes (frequency above 0.001) were also detected in blood, suggesting blood repertoires may reflect thyroid immune responses.

The TCR beta CDR3 regions were amplified from the RNA transcripts. A first-round RT-PCR of the TCR CDR3 used the HTBI primer set with the Qiagen OneStep RT-PCR kit. Libraries were constructed in a second round of multiplex PCR, after which size selection and purification were performed. Libraries were sequenced paired-end with 100 bp reads on an Illumina HiSeq2000. As for how the authors treated the data: SOAPnuke was used to process the raw data, throwing out any read that contained adapters or uncalled bases, had a mean Phred below 15, or lacked an exact constant-primer or identifier match. High-quality paired reads were merged using COPE v1.2.5, and each unique nucleotide sequence was defined as a clonotype. Clonotypes were aligned to IMGT TRBV, TRBD and TRBJ reference segments using MiTCR v1.1. Only V-J combinations with frequency above 0.0001, covering approximately 99% of repertoires, were analysed. The TCS score was defined as F50 (clonal expansion) divided by E x V (chaos), with BLOSUM62-based TCRdist calculated between CDR3 peptides within each V-J. Welch's t-statistics and random forest reduced some 510 V-J features to 13, which were used in a naive Bayes classifier (R e1071). TCRdb itself trimmed the public reads at Q25 with fastp, ran MiXCR and retained productive beta chains. Each entry merges the rows of one CDR3 protein and shows their most common DNA and genes. The V and J calls were determined by TCRdb, not by the authors. The sample table records a few hundred thousand distinct CDR3 sequences; approximately 14% of these occur just once. The ten largest clones add up to around 5.4% of the sample.

As encoded in the germline V gene, CDR1 is MDHEN while CDR2 is SYDVKM. Trimming removed 5 bases from V and 3 bases from J; the gene matches leave 7 bases unexplained. The cysteine opens and the phenylalanine closes a CDR3 of 15 amino acids. Only CDR3 DNA is held: 45 bases, read in frame from base 1. The chain was built from TRBV28 and TRBJ1-1; a stretch of 9 junction bases matches TRBD1. Sequencing was performed on blood. This clonotype originated in a woman aged 25 to 39 with Graves' hyperthyroidism that later progressed to Graves' ophthalmopathy. At the DNA level, the sequence is TGTGCCAGCAGTATCCCGGGACAGGGAGACACTGAAGCTTTCTTT. Its translation is CASSIPGQGDTEAFF.